This T cell receptor beta chain was captured by sequencing in a study of blood T cell repertoires in COVID-19 (TCRdb year 2020). Describing the broader study: Samples covering the acute and convalescent phases of COVID-19 were provided by collaborators in the United States, Italy and Spain. Samples came from the ongoing ImmuneRACE study (first 160 participants) plus 1,254 subjects from 6 global collaborators. The sample metadata nearly always contained a de-identified subject ID, COVID-19 status, age in years and sex. The material from the prospective study consisted of cDNA or gDNA derived from T cells, B-cell-depleted T cells, or PBMCs. HLA class I and class II types, where available, came from metadata supplied by the sample provider rather than from assay-based typing. The dataset comprised deeply sampled blood TCRbeta repertoires from subjects exposed to, actively infected with, or recovered from COVID-19. The repertoires were released in a freely available public database meant as a resource for research on the immune response to SARS-CoV-2.

TCRbeta CDR3 regions were amplified from genomic DNA using the immunoSEQ Assay, a bias-controlled multiplex PCR. The source study handled its data this way. Within the assay, amplification of reference gene primers was used to estimate how many nucleated cells each sample contained. To quantify the absolute abundance of each unique TCRbeta CDR3 rearrangement, sequence reads were collapsed and filtered. Productive Simpson clonality was computed per sample as the square root of Simpson's diversity index over productive rearrangements. This is the immuneACCESS table as TCRdb keeps it, with only in-frame sequences that have V and J called. A part of the clones is gone; compared with another copy, unresolved V genes explain less than half, and the rest is unexplained. V and J calls plus clone size are reproduced from that table; the DNA served to infer D and trimming. Counted in this sample were 200,000 to 250,000 clones; roughly 90% of them appeared once. 2% to 2.5% of the sample belongs to the ten largest clones.

The research as a whole found: Clinical and demographic metadata were provided uncurated, with the amount varying by source and participant.

A second Seattle source provided samples from volunteer blood donors who had recovered from COVID-19. Each collaborating institution followed its own protocols to collect whole blood in K2EDTA tubes. For TCRbeta analysis, collaborator samples were shipped as frozen whole blood, as isolated PBMCs, or as DNA extracted from either sample type. In regard to this clone: Which antigen it targets is not known. No clone much larger than this one lies a single base away; base qualities are absent.

Source material: peripheral blood. The receptor's source is a woman in her forties who had recovered from COVID-19.

The CDR3: CASSDDHRVQPQHF. The DNA is TGTGCCAGCAGTGATGACCACAGGGTTCAGCCCCAGCATTTT. The chain is encoded by TRBV6-1 joined to TRBJ1-5; TRBD1 is a possible D gene, resting on 6 matching bases. V gives up 3 bases and J gives up 6 bases, and the segment between their germline ends measures 12 bases. Measured from the cysteine to the phenylalanine, the CDR3 is 14 residues long. Here the CDR3 DNA is all that survives: 42 bases in frame from base 1. CDR1 and CDR2 are drawn from the germline V gene: MNHNS, SASEGT.